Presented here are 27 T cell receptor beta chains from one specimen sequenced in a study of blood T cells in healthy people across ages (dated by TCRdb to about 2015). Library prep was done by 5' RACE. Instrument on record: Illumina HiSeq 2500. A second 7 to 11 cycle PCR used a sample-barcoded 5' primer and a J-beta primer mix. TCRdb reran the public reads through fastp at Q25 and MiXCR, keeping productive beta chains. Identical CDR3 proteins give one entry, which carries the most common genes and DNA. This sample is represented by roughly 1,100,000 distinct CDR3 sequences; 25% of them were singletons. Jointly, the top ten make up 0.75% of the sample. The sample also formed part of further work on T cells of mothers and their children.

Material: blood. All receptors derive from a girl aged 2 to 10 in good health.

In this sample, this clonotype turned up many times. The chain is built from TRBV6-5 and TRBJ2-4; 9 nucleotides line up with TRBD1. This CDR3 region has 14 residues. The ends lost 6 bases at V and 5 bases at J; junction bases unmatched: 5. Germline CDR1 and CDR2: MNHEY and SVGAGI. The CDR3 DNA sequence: TGTGCCAGCAGCCGGACAGGGGCTCAAAACATTCAGTACTTC. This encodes CASSRTGAQNIQYF.

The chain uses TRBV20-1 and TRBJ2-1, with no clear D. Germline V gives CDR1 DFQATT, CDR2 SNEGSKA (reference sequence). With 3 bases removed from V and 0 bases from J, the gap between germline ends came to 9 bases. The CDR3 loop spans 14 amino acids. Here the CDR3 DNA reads TGCAGTGCTAGGATCCCGGGCTCCTACAATGAGCAGTTCTTC. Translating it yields CSARIPGSYNEQFF.

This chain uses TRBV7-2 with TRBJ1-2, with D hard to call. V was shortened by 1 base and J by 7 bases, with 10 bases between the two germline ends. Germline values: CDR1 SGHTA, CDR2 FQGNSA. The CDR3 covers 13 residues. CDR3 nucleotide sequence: TGTGCCAGCAGCTTAGACGGGAGGACTGGCTACACCTTC. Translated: CASSLDGRTGYTF.

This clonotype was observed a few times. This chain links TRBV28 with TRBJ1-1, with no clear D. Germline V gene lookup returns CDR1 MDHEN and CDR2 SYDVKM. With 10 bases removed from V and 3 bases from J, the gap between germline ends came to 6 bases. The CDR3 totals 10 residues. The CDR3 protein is CAIRDTEAFF. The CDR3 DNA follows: TGTGCCATCAGAGACACTGAAGCTTTCTTT.

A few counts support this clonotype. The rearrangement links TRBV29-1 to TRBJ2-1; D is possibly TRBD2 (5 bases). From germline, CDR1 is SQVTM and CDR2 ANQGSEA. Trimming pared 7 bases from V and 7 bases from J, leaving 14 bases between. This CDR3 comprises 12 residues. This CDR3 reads CSGKPPGNEQFF. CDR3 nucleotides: TGCAGCGGTAAACCCCCGGGGAATGAGCAGTTCTTC.

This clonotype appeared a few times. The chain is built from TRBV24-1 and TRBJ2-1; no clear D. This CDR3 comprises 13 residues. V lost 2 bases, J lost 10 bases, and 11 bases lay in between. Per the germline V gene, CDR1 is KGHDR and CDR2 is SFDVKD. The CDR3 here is CATSDSRQREQFF. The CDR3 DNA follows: TGTGCCACCAGTGATTCCCGGCAACGAGAGCAGTTCTTC.

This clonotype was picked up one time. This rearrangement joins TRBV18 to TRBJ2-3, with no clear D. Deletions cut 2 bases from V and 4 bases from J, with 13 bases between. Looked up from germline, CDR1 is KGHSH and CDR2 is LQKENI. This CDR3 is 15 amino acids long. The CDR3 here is CASSPVHARSDTQYF. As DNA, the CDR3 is TGTGCCAGCTCACCAGTACATGCCCGATCAGATACGCAGTATTTT.

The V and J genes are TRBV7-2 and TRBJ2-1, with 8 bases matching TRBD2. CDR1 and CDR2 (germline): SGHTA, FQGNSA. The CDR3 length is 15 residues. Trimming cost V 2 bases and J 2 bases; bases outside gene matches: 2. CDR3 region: CASSLTREAYNEQFF. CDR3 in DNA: TGTGCCAGCAGCTTAACGCGGGAGGCCTACAATGAGCAGTTCTTC.

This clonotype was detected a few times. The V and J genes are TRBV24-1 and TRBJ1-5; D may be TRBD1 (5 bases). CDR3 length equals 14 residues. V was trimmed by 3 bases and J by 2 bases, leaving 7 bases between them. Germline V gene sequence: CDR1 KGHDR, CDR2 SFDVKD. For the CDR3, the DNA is TGTGCCACCAGTGATCGGACACGCAATCAGCCCCAGCATTTT. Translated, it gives CATSDRTRNQPQHF.

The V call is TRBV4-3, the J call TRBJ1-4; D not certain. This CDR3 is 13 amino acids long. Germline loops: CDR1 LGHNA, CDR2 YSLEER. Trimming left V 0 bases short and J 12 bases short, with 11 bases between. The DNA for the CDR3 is TGCGCCAGCAGCCAAGATTATCCGGGAGAACTGTTTTTT. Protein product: CASSQDYPGELFF.

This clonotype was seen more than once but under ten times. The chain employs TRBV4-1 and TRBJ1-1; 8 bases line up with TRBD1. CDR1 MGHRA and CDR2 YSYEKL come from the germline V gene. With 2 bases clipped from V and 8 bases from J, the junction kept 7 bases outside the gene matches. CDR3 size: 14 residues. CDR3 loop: CASSQTGTGTEAFF. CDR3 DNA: TGCGCCAGCAGCCAAACCGGGACAGGCACCGAAGCTTTCTTT.

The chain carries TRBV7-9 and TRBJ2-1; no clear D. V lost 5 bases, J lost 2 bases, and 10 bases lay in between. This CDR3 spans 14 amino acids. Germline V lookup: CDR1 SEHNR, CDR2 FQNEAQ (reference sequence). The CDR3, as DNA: TGTGCCAGCAGCCCCCCCCTCGCCTACAATGAGCAGTTCTTC. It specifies CASSPPLAYNEQFF.

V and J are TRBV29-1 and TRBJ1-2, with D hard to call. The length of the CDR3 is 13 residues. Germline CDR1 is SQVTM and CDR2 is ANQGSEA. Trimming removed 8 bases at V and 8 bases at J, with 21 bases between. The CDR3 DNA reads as TGCAGCATAACCACAGACACAGTGGAAGGCTACACCTTC. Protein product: CSITTDTVEGYTF.

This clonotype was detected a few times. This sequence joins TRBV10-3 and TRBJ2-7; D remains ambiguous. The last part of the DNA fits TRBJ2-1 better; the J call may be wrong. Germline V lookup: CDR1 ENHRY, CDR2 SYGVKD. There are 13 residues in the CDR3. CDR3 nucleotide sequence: TGTGCCATCAATGGGGAAAACAGCAATGAGCAGTTCTTC. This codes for CAINGENSNEQFF.

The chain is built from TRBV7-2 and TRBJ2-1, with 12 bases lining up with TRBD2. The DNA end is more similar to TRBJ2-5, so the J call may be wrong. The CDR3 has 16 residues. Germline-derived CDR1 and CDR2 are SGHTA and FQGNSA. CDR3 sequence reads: CASSFQTSGRGETQYF. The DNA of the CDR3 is TGTGCCAGCAGCTTCCAGACTAGCGGGAGAGGGGAGACCCAGTACTTC.

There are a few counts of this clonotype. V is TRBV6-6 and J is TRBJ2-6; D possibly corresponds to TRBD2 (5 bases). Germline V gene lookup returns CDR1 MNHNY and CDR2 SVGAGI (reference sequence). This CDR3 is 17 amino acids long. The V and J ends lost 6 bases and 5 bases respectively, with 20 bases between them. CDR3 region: CASREEDDLLWANVLTF. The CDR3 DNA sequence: TGTGCCAGCAGAGAGGAGGACGACCTCCTCTGGGCCAACGTCCTGACTTTC.

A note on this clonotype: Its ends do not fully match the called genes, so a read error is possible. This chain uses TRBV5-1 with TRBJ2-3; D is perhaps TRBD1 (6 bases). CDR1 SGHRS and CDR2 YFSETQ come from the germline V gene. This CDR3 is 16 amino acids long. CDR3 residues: CAGSLSDLGATDTQYF. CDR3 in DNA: TGCGCCGGCAGCTTGTCTGACCTGGGGGCAACAGATACGCAGTATTTT.

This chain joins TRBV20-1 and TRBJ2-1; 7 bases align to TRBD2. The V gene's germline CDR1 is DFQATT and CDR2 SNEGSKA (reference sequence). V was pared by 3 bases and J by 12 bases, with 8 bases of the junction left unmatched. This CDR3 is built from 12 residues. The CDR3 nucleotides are TGCAGTGCTAGGGTAGACTGGGAGGGGCAGTTCTTC. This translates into CSARVDWEGQFF.

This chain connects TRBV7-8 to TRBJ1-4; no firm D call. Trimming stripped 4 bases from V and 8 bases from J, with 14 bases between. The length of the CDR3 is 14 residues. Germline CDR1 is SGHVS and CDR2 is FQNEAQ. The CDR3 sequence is CASSSKWEREKLFF. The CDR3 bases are TGTGCCAGCAGCTCAAAGTGGGAGCGGGAAAAACTGTTTTTT.

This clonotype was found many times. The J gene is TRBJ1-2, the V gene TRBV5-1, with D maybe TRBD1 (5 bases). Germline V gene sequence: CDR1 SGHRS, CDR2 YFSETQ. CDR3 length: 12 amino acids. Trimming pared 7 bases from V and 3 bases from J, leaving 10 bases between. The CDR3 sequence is CASSGTHYGYTF. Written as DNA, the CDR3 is TGCGCCAGCTCCGGGACCCACTATGGCTACACCTTC.

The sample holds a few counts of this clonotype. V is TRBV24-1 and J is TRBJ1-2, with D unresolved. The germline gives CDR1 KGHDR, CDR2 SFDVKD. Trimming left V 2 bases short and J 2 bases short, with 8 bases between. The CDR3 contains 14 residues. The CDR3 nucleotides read TGTGCCACCAGTGATTCAAGACTGAACTATGGCTACACCTTC. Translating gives CATSDSRLNYGYTF.

CDR3 nucleotide sequence: TGTGCCAGCAGCTTAGAGGCAGCGGGGCCCTGGGAGACCCAGTACTTC. Amino acid sequence: CASSLEAAGPWETQYF. The chain links TRBV11-2 to TRBJ2-5; the match to TRBD2 covers 7 bases. CDR1 is SGHAT, CDR2 FQNNGV, per germline. The length of the CDR3 is 16 residues. After removal of 0 bases from V and 5 bases from J, the junction contained 9 bases not matched to a gene.

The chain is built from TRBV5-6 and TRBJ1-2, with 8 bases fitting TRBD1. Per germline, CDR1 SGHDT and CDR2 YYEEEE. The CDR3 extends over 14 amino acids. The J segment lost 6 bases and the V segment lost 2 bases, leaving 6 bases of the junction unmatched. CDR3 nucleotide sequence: TGTGCCAGCAGCTTCCCAGGGGGCTTCGATGGCTACACCTTC. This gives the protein CASSFPGGFDGYTF.

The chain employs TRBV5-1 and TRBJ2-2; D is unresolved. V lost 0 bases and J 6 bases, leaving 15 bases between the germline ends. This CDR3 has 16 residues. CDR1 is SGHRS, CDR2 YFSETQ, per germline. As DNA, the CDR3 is TGCGCCAGCAGCTTGGTTCCCGGGTCATCGGCCGGGGAGCTGTTTTTT. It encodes CASSLVPGSSAGELFF.

Here the CDR3 DNA reads TGTGCCAGCAGCTCCCCAACCCTAGACGAGCAGTACTTC. This codes for CASSSPTLDEQYF. The chain links TRBV7-2 to TRBJ2-7; the D is unclear. Looked up from germline, CDR1 is SGHTA and CDR2 is FQGNSA. Trimming took off 4 bases at V and 5 bases at J, with 12 bases between the two ends. The CDR3 is 13 amino acids.

CDR3 nucleotide sequence: TGTGCCAGCAGTTTTGCGGCGGGGGCACGCACAGATACGCAGTATTTT. This translates into CASSFAAGARTDTQYF. The chain joins TRBV12-3 or TRBV12-4 to TRBJ2-3; a possible D gene is TRBD2 (7 bases). The CDR3 covers 16 residues. The V gene lost 3 bases and the J gene lost 1 base, with 14 bases spanning the gap.

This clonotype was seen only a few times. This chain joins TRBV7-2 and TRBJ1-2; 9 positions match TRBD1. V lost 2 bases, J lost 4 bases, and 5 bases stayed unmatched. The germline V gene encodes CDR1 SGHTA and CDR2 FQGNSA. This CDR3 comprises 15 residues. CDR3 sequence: CASSLRQGGTYGYTF. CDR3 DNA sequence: TGTGCCAGCAGCTTAAGACAGGGGGGGACCTATGGCTACACCTTC.